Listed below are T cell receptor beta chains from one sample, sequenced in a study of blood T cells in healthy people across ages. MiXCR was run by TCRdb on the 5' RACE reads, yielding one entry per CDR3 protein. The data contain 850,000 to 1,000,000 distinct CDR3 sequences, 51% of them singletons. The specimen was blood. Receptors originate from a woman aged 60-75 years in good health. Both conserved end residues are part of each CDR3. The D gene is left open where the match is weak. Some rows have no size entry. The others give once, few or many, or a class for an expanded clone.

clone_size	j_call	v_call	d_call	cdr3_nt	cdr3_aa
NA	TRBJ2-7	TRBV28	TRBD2	TGTGCCAGCAGTATCTACTCCGGGACTAGCTGCGAGCAGTACTTC	CASSIYSGTSCEQYF
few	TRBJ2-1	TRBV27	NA	TGTGCCAGCAGACACAGACGGATGGGGTTGGCAAATGAGCAGTTCTTC	CASRHRRMGLANEQFF
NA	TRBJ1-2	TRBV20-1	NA	TGCAGTGCTAGAGATCGGGCAGGGGAAGGCTACACCTTC	CSARDRAGEGYTF
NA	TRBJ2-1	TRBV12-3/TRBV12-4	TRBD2	TGTGCCAGCAGTTTCCGGACTAGCGGGAAGACCCAGTTCTTC	CASSFRTSGKTQFF
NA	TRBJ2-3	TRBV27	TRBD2	TGTGCCAGCAGTTCGGGGCGGGAGGACGAGATTAGCACAGATACGCAGTATTTT	CASSSGREDEISTDTQYF
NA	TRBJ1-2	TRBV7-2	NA	TGTGCCAGCAGCTTTACAGGGTACGATGGCTACACCTTC	CASSFTGYDGYTF
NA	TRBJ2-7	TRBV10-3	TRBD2	TGTGCCCTCGGGAGGGAAGGTTCCTACGAGCAGTACTTC	CALGREGSYEQYF
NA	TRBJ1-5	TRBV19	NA	TGTGCCAGTAGCGACAGTGGGAATCAGCCCCAGCATTTT	CASSDSGNQPQHF
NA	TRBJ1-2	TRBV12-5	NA	TGTGCTAGTGGTTTAGGGGGGGCGAGGGGCTACACCTTC	CASGLGGARGYTF
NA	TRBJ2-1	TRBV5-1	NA	TGCGCCAGCGGAGCCAGGACGGACTCCTACAATGAGCAGTTCTTC	CASGARTDSYNEQFF
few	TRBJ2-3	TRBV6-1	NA	TGTGGCGTTGCTGGTAGCACAGATACGCAGTATTTT	CGVAGSTDTQYF
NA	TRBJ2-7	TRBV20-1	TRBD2	TGCGGTGCTAGTTGGACTAGCGGGAGGGCCGGCTACGAGCAGTACTTC	CGASWTSGRAGYEQYF
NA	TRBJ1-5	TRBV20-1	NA	TGCAGTGCCGAGGGATTAACAGGGAACCAGCCCCAGCATTTT	CSAEGLTGNQPQHF
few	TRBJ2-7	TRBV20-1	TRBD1	TGCAGTGGGGGGACAGCCTACGAGCAGTACTTC	CSGGTAYEQYF
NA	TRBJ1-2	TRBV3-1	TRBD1	TGTGCCAGCAGCCAACGACAGGGTAGTGGCTACACCTTC	CASSQRQGSGYTF
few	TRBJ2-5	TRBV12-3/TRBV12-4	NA	TGTGCCTCCAGGCCCCCCCGGGGAGGCGGGGCGATCCAAGAGACCCAGTACTTC	CASRPPRGGGAIQETQYF
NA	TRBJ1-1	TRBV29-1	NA	TGCAGCGTTGCTGGACAGTACACTGAAGCTTTCTTT	CSVAGQYTEAFF
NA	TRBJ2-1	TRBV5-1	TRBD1	TGCTCCAGCAGCCCCAAGACAGGGGGCGCTTACAATGAGCAGTTCTTC	CSSSPKTGGAYNEQFF
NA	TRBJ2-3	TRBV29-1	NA	TGCAGCGGGGACAACAGTGGAGATACGCAGTATTTT	CSGDNSGDTQYF
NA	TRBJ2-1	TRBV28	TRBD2	TGTGCCAGCAGTTTGGAACTAGCGGGGTTTGGGAGTGAGCAGTTCTTC	CASSLELAGFGSEQFF
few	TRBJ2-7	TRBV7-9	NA	TGTGCCAGCAGCCCTCAACAGGTCTACGAGCAGTACTTC	CASSPQQVYEQYF
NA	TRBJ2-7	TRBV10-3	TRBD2	TGTGCCATCCGGGGACTAGTGGCTTCCGAGCAGTACTTC	CAIRGLVASEQYF
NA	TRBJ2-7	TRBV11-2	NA	TGTGCCAGCAGCCCCTTGGGTGGCGGCTACGAGCAGTACTTC	CASSPLGGGYEQYF
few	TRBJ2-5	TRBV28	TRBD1	TGTGCCAGCAGAAAACCGGGACAGGGGCCTGAGACCCAGTACTTC	CASRKPGQGPETQYF
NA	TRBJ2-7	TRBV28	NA	TGTGCCACCCTGGCTATCAGCTCCTACGAGCAGTACTTC	CATLAISSYEQYF
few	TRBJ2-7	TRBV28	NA	TGTGCCAGCAGTAGGGGGGGCAGAAGCTCCTACGAGCAGTACTTC	CASSRGGRSSYEQYF
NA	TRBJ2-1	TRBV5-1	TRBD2	TGCGCCAGCAGCTTCACACTAGCGGGAGCCGACAATGAGCAGTTCTTC	CASSFTLAGADNEQFF
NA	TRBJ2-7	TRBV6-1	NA	TGTGCCAGCAGTGGGTCTGGGCCCGGGACAACGCCCTACGAGCAGTACTTC	CASSGSGPGTTPYEQYF
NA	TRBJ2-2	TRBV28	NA	TGTGCCAGCAGAACCACAGGGAACACCGGGGGGCTGTTTTTT	CASRTTGNTGGLFF
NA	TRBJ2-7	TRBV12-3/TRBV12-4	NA	TGTGCCAGCAGTTTAGTAGCGACCGCCTACGAGCAGTACTTC	CASSLVATAYEQYF
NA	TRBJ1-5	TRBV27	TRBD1	TGTGCCGGCTACAGGGGGGGTACCGGTAGCAATCAGCCCCAGCATTTT	CAGYRGGTGSNQPQHF
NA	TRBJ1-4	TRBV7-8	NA	TGTGCCAGCAGCGTCCGGGGCCCGGTAGGAAAACTGTTTTTT	CASSVRGPVGKLFF
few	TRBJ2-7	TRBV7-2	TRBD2	TGTGCCAGCAGTCTTACTAGCGGCGAGCAGTACTTC	CASSLTSGEQYF
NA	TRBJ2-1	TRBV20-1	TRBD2	TGCAGTGCTAGTCCTAGCGGGAGGGCCTACAATGAGCAGTTCTTC	CSASPSGRAYNEQFF
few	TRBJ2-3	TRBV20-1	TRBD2	TGCAGTGCTAGTCTAGCGGGGTACAGCACAGATACGCAGTATTTT	CSASLAGYSTDTQYF
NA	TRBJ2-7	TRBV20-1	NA	TGCAGTGCTAGTCCAAGGGCGGCCCCCTACGAGCAGTACTTC	CSASPRAAPYEQYF
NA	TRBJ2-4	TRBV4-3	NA	TGCGCCAGCAGCCAATTCCCCGGTGGGGGCGCGGCCAAAAACATTCAGTACTTC	CASSQFPGGGAAKNIQYF
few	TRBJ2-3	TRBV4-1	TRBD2	TGCGCCAGCAGCCCTTTAGCGGGATCGGCAGATACGCAGTATTTT	CASSPLAGSADTQYF
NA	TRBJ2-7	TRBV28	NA	TGTGCCAGCAGTTTCTCCGGTCATAGCTCCTACGAGCAGTACTTC	CASSFSGHSSYEQYF
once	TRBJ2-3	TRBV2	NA	TGTGTCAGCAACCCAGTCGGCCAGAGCCCTACCACAGATACGCAGTATTTT	CVSNPVGQSPTTDTQYF
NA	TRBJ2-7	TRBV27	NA	TGTGCCAGCAGGAAGGGCACAAACGAGCAGTACTTC	CASRKGTNEQYF
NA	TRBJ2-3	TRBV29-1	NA	TGCAGCGTTGTGGGCAGGTACACAGATACGCAGTATTTT	CSVVGRYTDTQYF
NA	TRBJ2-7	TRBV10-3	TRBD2	TGTGCCATCTCTCCGGCGGGAGTGAGGAGGATGGGTGCCTACGAGCAGTACTTC	CAISPAGVRRMGAYEQYF
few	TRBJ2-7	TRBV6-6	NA	TGTGCCAGCAGGGGCATAGCGGAGAGCTCCTACGAGCAGTACTTC	CASRGIAESSYEQYF
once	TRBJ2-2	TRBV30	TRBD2	TGTGCCTGGGAGGGACTAGCCAACACCGGGGAGCTGTTTTTT	CAWEGLANTGELFF
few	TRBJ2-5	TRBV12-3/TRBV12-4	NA	TGTGCCAGCACCCTGAACAGGGTGGAGACCCAGTACTTC	CASTLNRVETQYF
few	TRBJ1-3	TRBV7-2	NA	TGTGCCAGCAGCTTAGGTCATAGCTCTGGAAACACCATATATTTT	CASSLGHSSGNTIYF
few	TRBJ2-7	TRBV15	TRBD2	TGTGCCACCAGCAGTGGGCTAGCGGACTACGAGCAGTACTTC	CATSSGLADYEQYF